Following are 23 T cell receptor beta chains from one sample sequenced in a study of blood T cell repertoires in COVID-19. The table came from immunoSEQ multiplex PCR; TCRdb's copy has only in-frame clones and leaves some out. The repertoire consists of 25,000 to 40,000 clones, with 80% to 95% occurring once and the leading ten covering 0.9% to 1.1%. The material sequenced was peripheral blood. These TCRs come from a man in his 70s with active or convalescent COVID-19.

The chain carries TRBV11-2 and TRBJ1-5, with 12 bases fitting TRBD1. Per the germline V gene, CDR1 is SGHAT and CDR2 is FQNNGV. J gave up 2 bases and V 5 bases, and 7 bases lay outside the gene matches. This CDR3 is 17 amino acids long. CDR3 bases: TGTGCCAGCAGCCCCGGGACAGGGGGCAGAGGCAATCAGCCCCAGCATTTT. Translating it yields CASSPGTGGRGNQPQHF.

The V and J genes are TRBV7-8 and TRBJ2-6; TRBD1 matches at 8 bases. The CDR3 totals 19 residues. With 2 bases clipped from V and 0 bases from J, the junction kept 9 bases outside the gene matches. Germline assignment: CDR1 SGHVS and CDR2 FQNEAQ. CDR3 residues: CASSLPRDRYSSGANVLTF. In DNA form, the CDR3 reads TGTGCCAGCAGCTTACCCCGGGACAGGTATAGCTCTGGGGCCAACGTCCTGACTTTC.

The V and J genes are TRBV11-2 and TRBJ2-2; TRBD2 might be the D (5 bases). The CDR3 has 12 residues. With 5 bases removed from V and 6 bases from J, the gap between germline ends came to 7 bases. The germline CDR1 and CDR2 sequences are SGHAT and FQNNGV. The CDR3 region has the DNA TGTGCCAGCAGCGGACTGGCCGGGGAGCTGTTTTTT. Amino acids: CASSGLAGELFF.

The gene calls are TRBV27 and TRBJ2-1; 7 nucleotides line up with TRBD1. This CDR3 region has 14 residues. CDR1 MNHEY and CDR2 SMNVEV come from the germline V gene (reference sequence). V trimming: 8 bases; J trimming: 4 bases; junction bases outside the gene matches: 8. Here the CDR3 DNA reads TGTGCCAGCGGGTCAGTGACAGGGTACAATGAGCAGTTCTTC. It is translated as CASGSVTGYNEQFF.

The chain employs TRBV9 and TRBJ2-5; no firm D call. The V and J ends lost 0 bases and 1 base respectively, with 7 bases between them. Germline values: CDR1 SGDLS, CDR2 YYNGEE. The CDR3 contains 14 residues. CDR3 coding DNA: TGTGCCAGCAGCGTAGGCGGCACCCAAGAGACCCAGTACTTC. Protein product: CASSVGGTQETQYF.

The chain uses TRBV5-1 and TRBJ2-7; possibly TRBD1 for D (6 bases). V gave up 2 bases and J gave up 7 bases, with 13 bases separating them. Per the germline V gene, CDR1 is SGHRS and CDR2 is YFSETQ. The CDR3 spans 13 residues. The CDR3, as DNA: TGCGCCAGCAGCTTCCAATCCGACAGGGAGCAGTACTTC. Translated, it gives CASSFQSDREQYF.

The chain joins TRBV5-1 to TRBJ2-7, with 7 bases matching TRBD1. The V gene end was trimmed by 0 bases and the J gene end by 2 bases; junction bases not matched to a gene: 2. This CDR3 is built from 14 residues. CDR1 SGHRS and CDR2 YFSETQ come from the germline V gene. CDR3 DNA sequence: TGCGCCAGCAGCTTGGAGGGACAGACCTACGAGCAGTACTTC. Its protein is CASSLEGQTYEQYF.

V and J are TRBV6-5 and TRBJ1-1, with D tentatively TRBD1 (6 bases). The CDR3 contains 15 residues. Germline-derived CDR1 and CDR2 are MNHEY and SVGAGI. V lost 4 bases, J lost 6 bases, and 18 bases lay in between. CDR3 protein: CASSFDRRGYAEAFF. The DNA of the CDR3 is TGTGCCAGCAGTTTCGACCGCAGGGGATATGCTGAAGCTTTCTTT.

The rearrangement links TRBV4-1 to TRBJ2-3; 7 bases line up with TRBD1. Looked up from germline, CDR1 is MGHRA and CDR2 is YSYEKL. This CDR3 comprises 12 residues. Trimming took 5 bases from V and 6 from J; bases not matched to a gene: 2. CDR3 residues: CASSDRADTQYF. The CDR3 DNA is TGCGCCAGCAGCGACAGGGCCGATACGCAGTATTTT.

The CDR3 spells CASSLASTGELFF. The CDR3 region has the DNA TGTGCCAGCAGCTTAGCTAGTACCGGGGAGCTGTTTTTT. The V gene is TRBV13, the J gene TRBJ2-2, with D unresolved. This CDR3 contains 13 residues. Trimming left V 1 base short and J 5 bases short, with 5 bases between. Germline lookup yields CDR1 PRHDT and CDR2 FYEKMQ (reference sequence).

The rearrangement uses TRBV19 and TRBJ1-1, with 10 bases lining up with TRBD1. The CDR3 contains 14 residues. Trimming at V came to 5 bases and at J to 4 bases, leaving 4 bases not matched to a gene. Germline CDR1 reads LNHDA; CDR2 reads SQIVND (reference sequence). The CDR3 nucleotides are TGTGCCAGTAGTCCCGGGACAGGGGTCACTGAAGCTTTCTTT. Translating gives CASSPGTGVTEAFF. The full variable domain, completed using reference TRBV19 and TRBJ1-1, is DGGITQSPKYLFRKEGQNVTLSCEQNLNHDAMYWYRQDPGQGLRLIYYSQIVNDFQKGDIAEGYSVSREKKESFPLTVTSAQKNPTAFYLCASSPGTGVTEAFFGQGTRLTVV.

V and J are TRBV15 and TRBJ1-1, with 7 nucleotides matching TRBD1. Germline trimming cut 0 bases from V and 9 bases from J; bases unmatched to any gene: 4. The CDR3 is 13 amino acids. Germline V gene lookup returns CDR1 LNHNV and CDR2 YYDKDF (reference sequence). CDR3 in DNA: TGTGCCACCAGCAGAGAAACAGGGGTTCAAGCTTTCTTT. Translated: CATSRETGVQAFF.

The V and J genes are TRBV5-1 and TRBJ1-1, with TRBD1 identical over 7 bases. The germline V gene has CDR1 SGHRS and CDR2 YFSETQ. V was pared by 1 base and J by 6 bases, with 0 bases of the junction left unmatched. The CDR3 totals 12 residues. The chain's CDR3 is CASSLQGAEAFF. The CDR3 coding sequence is TGCGCCAGCAGCTTGCAGGGGGCTGAAGCTTTCTTT. Together with reference TRBV5-1 and TRBJ1-1, the CDR3 gives the full variable domain: KAGVTQTPRYLIKTRGQQVTLSCSPISGHRSVSWYQQTPGQGLQFLFEYFSETQRNKGNFPGRFSGRQFSNSRSEMNVSTLELGDSALYLCASSLQGAEAFFGQGTRLTVV.

V gene TRBV7-9 combines with J gene TRBJ2-5; D remains ambiguous. Trimming removed 1 base at V and 5 bases at J, with 8 bases between. This CDR3 is 13 amino acids long. Germline CDR1 SEHNR, CDR2 FQNEAQ (reference sequence). CDR3 DNA sequence: TGTGCCAGCAGCTTAGTAGGAGTGGAGACCCAGTACTTC. Translating gives CASSLVGVETQYF. Full variable domain (outside the CDR3, taken from reference TRBV7-9 and TRBJ2-5): DTGVSQNPRHKITKRGQNVTFRCDPISEHNRLYWYRQTLGQGPEFLTYFQNEAQLEKSRLLSDRFSAERPKGSFSTLEIQRTEQGDSAMYLCASSLVGVETQYFGPGTRLLVL.

The chain uses TRBV7-9 and TRBJ1-1; D might be TRBD1 (6 bases). Trimming removed 5 bases at V and 5 bases at J, with 21 bases between. The CDR3 is 16 residues long. CDR1 and CDR2 from the germline V gene are SEHNR and FQNEAQ (reference sequence). CDR3: CASSPPGGAQGTEAFF. CDR3 nucleotides: TGTGCCAGCAGCCCCCCCGGGGGGGCGCAGGGAACTGAAGCTTTCTTT.

The chain combines TRBV4-1 with TRBJ2-1; 7 positions agree with TRBD1. The CDR3 loop spans 15 amino acids. The germline V gene has CDR1 MGHRA and CDR2 YSYEKL. Germline trimming cut 3 bases from V and 3 bases from J; bases unmatched to any gene: 5. In DNA form, the CDR3 reads TGCGCCAGCAGCCACCCGGGACAGTACTACAATGAGCAGTTCTTC. Translated: CASSHPGQYYNEQFF.

This chain connects TRBV28 to TRBJ2-7, with 10 bases identical to TRBD1. The CDR3 consists of 15 residues. CDR1 is MDHEN, CDR2 SYDVKM, per germline. After removal of 3 bases from V and 3 bases from J, the junction contained 5 bases not matched to a gene. The CDR3 here is CASSFGTGVGYEQYF. The CDR3 DNA reads TGTGCCAGCAGTTTTGGGACAGGGGTAGGCTACGAGCAGTACTTC.

Written as DNA, the CDR3 is TGTGCCAGCTCCCAAGGAGGGGTCGGGACTGAAGCTTTCTTT. This gives the protein CASSQGGVGTEAFF. The J gene is TRBJ1-1, the V gene TRBV6-4; TRBD1 might be the D (5 bases). The CDR3 extends over 14 amino acids. The V end was cut by 8 bases, the J end by 5 bases, with 18 bases between. CDR1 is MRHNA, CDR2 SNTAGT, per germline.

This clone was found once. The chain carries TRBV12-3 or TRBV12-4 and TRBJ2-1, with TRBD2 matching 8 bases. CDR3 size: 12 residues. After removal of 7 bases from V and 9 bases from J, the junction contained 5 bases not matched to a gene. The CDR3 loop reads CASNPGGGEQFF. The CDR3 DNA reads TGTGCCAGCAACCCGGGGGGGGGTGAGCAGTTCTTC.

The chain recombines TRBV5-1 with TRBJ1-4; 7 nucleotides align to TRBD1. V was pared by 7 bases and J by 8 bases, with 14 bases of the junction left unmatched. The CDR3 has 15 amino acids. CDR1 is SGHRS and CDR2 is YFSETQ in the germline V gene. The CDR3, as DNA: TGCGCCAGCTCCTTCTCAGGGACAGTTTGGGAAAAACTGTTTTTT. Encoded protein: CASSFSGTVWEKLFF. Based on the CDR3 plus reference TRBV5-1 and TRBJ1-4, the full variable domain is KAGVTQTPRYLIKTRGQQVTLSCSPISGHRSVSWYQQTPGQGLQFLFEYFSETQRNKGNFPGRFSGRQFSNSRSEMNVSTLELGDSALYLCASSFSGTVWEKLFFGSGTQLSVL.

The table lists this clone with a count of one. This chain joins TRBV14 and TRBJ2-3; 9 nucleotides match TRBD2. This CDR3 is 15 amino acids long. The V gene end was trimmed by 4 bases and the J gene end by 0 bases; junction bases not matched to a gene: 2. Germline CDR1 is SGHDN and CDR2 is FVKESK. The CDR3, as DNA: TGTGCCAGCAGCCCCCTAGCGGGGAGCACAGATACGCAGTATTTT. Protein product: CASSPLAGSTDTQYF.

This chain joins TRBV7-2 and TRBJ2-7; 9 bases agree with TRBD2. V shed 4 bases and J 3 bases; nucleotides not matched to a gene: 4. CDR3 size: 14 residues. Germline assignment: CDR1 SGHTA and CDR2 FQGNSA. DNA for the CDR3: TGTGCCAGCAGCTCCCTAGCGGGGCGCTACGAGCAGTACTTC. It specifies CASSSLAGRYEQYF.

The J gene is TRBJ1-2, the V gene TRBV7-8, with D possibly matching TRBD1 (6 bases). Looked up from germline, CDR1 is SGHVS and CDR2 is FQNEAQ. The CDR3 totals 18 residues. Deletions cut 0 bases from V and 2 bases from J, with 19 bases between. In DNA, the CDR3 is TGTGCCAGCAGCTTAGCGTACAGGGCCCGTACCACCAACTATGGCTACACCTTC. Amino acid sequence: CASSLAYRARTTNYGYTF.